This T cell receptor beta chain is drawn from a study of T cell responses to AZD1222 COVID-19 vaccine. The J segment lost 3 bases and the V segment lost 6 bases, leaving 9 bases of the junction unmatched. Germline V lookup: CDR1 LGHNA, CDR2 YNFKEQ. CDR3 size: 15 residues. Libraries were prepared by immunoSEQ multiplex PCR; TCRdb keeps only in-frame clonotypes and omits some of them. The sample includes 120,000 or so clones, about nine tenths of them seen just once. This clone has just a few counts. V usage is TRBV4-2 and J usage is TRBJ2-7; TRBD1 aligns across 9 bases. Material: peripheral blood, obtained on day 0 of AZD1222 vaccination. The TCR comes from an adult in good health. As DNA, the CDR3 is TGTGCCAGCAGGATGTCAGGACAGGGGAACTACGAGCAGTACTTC. It is translated as CASRMSGQGNYEQYF.